The clone carrying this TCR beta chain showed up just a few times. Its antigen is not known. The V end lost 0 bases, the J end lost 5 bases, and 14 bases lay between the germline ends. From germline, CDR1 is MNHEY and CDR2 SMNVEV (reference sequence). This CDR3 has 16 residues. These data belong to a study of T-cell reconstitution after alpha-beta-depleted transplantation in children. Notes on the study in general: Recipient T cells and thymic progenitors that survived were the source of the high TCRbeta diversity seen at day 60 in some patients.

Unique molecular identifiers were used in preparing the TCRbeta library. TCRdb redid the calling of the PCR reads with MiXCR, one entry per CDR3 protein. The table has 450,000 to 550,000 distinct CDR3 sequences, approximately 10% seen once. The starting material was PBMCs, mostly from graft donor cells, obtained 180 days after TCRalphabeta/CD19-depleted stem cell transplant. The chain carries TRBV27 and TRBJ2-1; D might be TRBD2 (5 bases). This TCR was sampled from a female patient between 2 and 10 years old who had a stem cell transplant for aplastic anemia, so the T cells may come from the graft donor. DNA of the CDR3: TGTGCCAGCAGTTTATCGGCCCCCATGAGGGACAATGAGCAGTTCTTC. Its protein product is CASSLSAPMRDNEQFF.